This T cell receptor (beta chain) was profiled in a study of lymphopenia after photon versus proton radiotherapy. Whole-study findings and limits: Authors raise, but do not show, better survival with proton therapy.

Sequencing used immunoSEQ multiplex PCR; TCRdb keeps in-frame clones, though not all of them. The repertoire includes 17,000 or so clones, 65% to 90% of them detected once, and less than 25% sits in the top ten. To note about this clone: Its target is not known.

Germline V gene data show CDR1 as SGDLS and CDR2 as YYNGEE. The CDR3 sequence is 15 residues long. V lost 3 bases and J lost 10, with 17 bases in between. This receptor was obtained from a man aged 65-85 years with pancreatic cancer. Sequenced material: peripheral blood, taken from a patient treated with proton-based radiotherapy. The chain is built from TRBV9 and TRBJ1-6; D might be TRBD1 (5 bases). CDR3 sequence (DNA): TGTGCCAGCAGCGCTCCAGGGCCCCAGGGATCACCCCTCCACTTT. Protein: CASSAPGPQGSPLHF.